One and the same sample provided the 12 T cell receptor beta chains below, sequenced in a study of cytomegalovirus exposure and HLA in healthy donors. In the PCR, 60 Vbeta and 13 Jbeta primers were used. Clones were sequenced by immunoSEQ multiplex PCR, and TCRdb holds only the in-frame ones, with some missing. The table records roughly 80,000 clones, around 60% of them present only once. What was sequenced was PBMCs. The receptor source for this set is a male donor in good health and CMV-seropositive.

This chain uses TRBV27 with TRBJ1-5, with 7 bases identical to TRBD1. The CDR3 sequence is 16 residues long. V gave up 6 bases and J gave up 6 bases; unmatched junction bases: 14. CDR1 MNHEY and CDR2 SMNVEV come from the germline V gene (reference sequence). The CDR3 sequence: CASSPTGAYSGQPQHF. The CDR3 DNA follows: TGTGCCAGCAGCCCAACAGGGGCGTATTCCGGTCAGCCCCAGCATTTT.

This clone has a handful of counts. The chain joins TRBV11-2 to TRBJ2-1; D might be TRBD2 (6 bases). The germline V gene has CDR1 SGHAT and CDR2 FQNNGV. The CDR3 is 17 residues long. Trimming stripped 7 bases from V and 10 bases from J, with 29 bases between. Here the CDR3 reads CASTHSASGSFWYEQFF. CDR3 in DNA: TGTGCCAGCACCCATTCAGCCTCCGGGAGCTTTTGGTACGAGCAGTTCTTC.

The rearrangement uses TRBV7-8 and TRBJ2-3; 11 bases map to TRBD1. V lost 1 base to trimming and J lost 2 bases; unmatched junction nucleotides: 5. The CDR3 is made up of 17 amino acids. Germline-derived CDR1 and CDR2 are SGHVS and FQNEAQ. CDR3 residues: CASSLVGQGVNTDTQYF. CDR3 DNA: TGTGCCAGCAGCTTAGTGGGACAGGGGGTTAACACAGATACGCAGTATTTT.

V is TRBV7-2 and J is TRBJ2-7; tentatively, D is TRBD2 (6 bases). Trimming cost V 1 base and J 6 bases, with 16 bases left between them. Germline V lookup: CDR1 SGHTA, CDR2 FQGNSA. This CDR3 has 15 residues. The CDR3 region is CASSLDGRGDSEQYF. The CDR3 DNA sequence: TGTGCCAGCAGCTTAGACGGCCGAGGGGACTCCGAGCAGTACTTC.

This clone showed up just a few times. The V call is TRBV5-1, the J call TRBJ1-6; TRBD1 matches at 7 bases. J lost 8 bases, V lost 0 bases, and 5 bases had no gene match. CDR1 SGHRS and CDR2 YFSETQ come from the germline V gene. This CDR3 is 15 amino acids long. The DNA of the CDR3 is TGCGCCAGCAGCTTGGTACAGGGGAATGATTCACCCCTCCACTTT. Residues: CASSLVQGNDSPLHF.

The CDR3 sequence is CASSSTGSRGETQYF. The CDR3 coding sequence is TGTGCCAGCAGCTCGACAGGGAGTAGGGGAGAGACCCAGTACTTC. This chain joins TRBV6-5 and TRBJ2-5; 7 nucleotides align to TRBD1. Looked up from germline, CDR1 is MNHEY and CDR2 is SVGAGI. Trimming removed 6 bases from V and 4 bases from J; junction bases left unmatched: 11. The CDR3 runs to 15 residues.

J is TRBJ2-2 and V is TRBV10-3, with 8 positions matching TRBD2. Germline V gives CDR1 ENHRY, CDR2 SYGVKD. CDR3 size: 14 residues. The V and J ends lost 2 bases and 7 bases, in that order; junction bases with no gene match: 3. CDR3 nucleotides: TGTGCCATCAGTGAGCGGGGGGGCTACGGGGAGCTGTTTTTT. This codes for CAISERGGYGELFF.

This clone was seen only a few times. The chain uses TRBV5-5 and TRBJ1-1; TRBD1 might be the D (6 bases). CDR1 and CDR2 from the germline V gene are SGHKS and YYEKEE (reference sequence). V was shortened by 10 bases and J by 0 bases, with 16 bases between the two germline ends. The CDR3 runs to 14 residues. This chain's CDR3 is CAAHTGTMNTEAFF. The DNA of the CDR3 is TGTGCCGCTCACACAGGGACCATGAACACTGAAGCTTTCTTT.

This clone was seen a handful of times. The V call is TRBV9, the J call TRBJ1-2; 7 nucleotides agree with TRBD1. Germline CDR1 and CDR2: SGDLS and YYNGEE. V shed 0 bases and J 9 bases; nucleotides not matched to a gene: 14. The CDR3 consists of 16 residues. The CDR3 protein is CASSVVPKRQGGSYTF. DNA of the CDR3: TGTGCCAGCAGCGTAGTACCTAAACGACAGGGTGGGAGCTACACCTTC.

This clone was detected a few times. The V and J genes are TRBV27 and TRBJ2-7; TRBD1 aligns across 9 bases. CDR1 and CDR2 (germline): MNHEY, SMNVEV (reference sequence). The CDR3 spans 14 residues. V lost 2 bases and J lost 4; bases outside the gene matches: 3. Written as DNA, the CDR3 is TGTGCCAGCAGTTTAAACAGGGGGCTGTACGAGCAGTACTTC. Encoded protein: CASSLNRGLYEQYF.

This clone was seen more than once but under ten times. This chain links TRBV15 with TRBJ2-1, with D possibly being TRBD2 (7 bases). The CDR3 contains 19 residues. The germline V and J ends were trimmed by 2 bases and 8 bases, with 28 bases remaining between them. Germline V gene data show CDR1 as LNHNV and CDR2 as YYDKDF (reference sequence). CDR3 nucleotides: TGTGCCACCAGCAGATTTGCGACAGGCGGGAGACAGGACCCGGATGAGCAGTTCTTC. This codes for CATSRFATGGRQDPDEQFF.

At least ten counts were recorded for this clone. This chain joins TRBV5-6 and TRBJ2-3; a possible D gene is TRBD2 (6 bases). CDR1 is SGHDT, CDR2 YYEEEE, per germline. V lost 2 bases and J lost 6, with 13 bases in between. This CDR3 region has 14 residues. CDR3: CASSFLSGSDTQYF. DNA for the CDR3: TGTGCCAGCAGCTTCCTCAGCGGGTCGGATACGCAGTATTTT.